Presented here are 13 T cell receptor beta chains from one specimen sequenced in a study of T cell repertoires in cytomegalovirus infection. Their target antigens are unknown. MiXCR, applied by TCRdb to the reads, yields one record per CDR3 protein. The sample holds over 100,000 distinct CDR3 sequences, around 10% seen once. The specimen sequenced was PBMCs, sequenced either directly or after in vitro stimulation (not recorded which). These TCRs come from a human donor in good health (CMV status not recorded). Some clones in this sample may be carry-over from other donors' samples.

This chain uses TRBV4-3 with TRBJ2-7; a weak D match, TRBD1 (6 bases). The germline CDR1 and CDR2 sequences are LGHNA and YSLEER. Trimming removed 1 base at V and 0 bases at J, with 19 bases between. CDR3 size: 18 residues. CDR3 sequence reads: CASSQGLTGSTTSYEQYF. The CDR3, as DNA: TGCGCCAGCAGCCAAGGCCTGACAGGTTCAACGACCTCCTACGAGCAGTACTTC.

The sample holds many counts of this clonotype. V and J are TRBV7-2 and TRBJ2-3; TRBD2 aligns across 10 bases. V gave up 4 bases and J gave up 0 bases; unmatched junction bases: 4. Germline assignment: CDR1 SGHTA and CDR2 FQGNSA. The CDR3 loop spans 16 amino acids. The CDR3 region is CASSSRGLASTDTQYF. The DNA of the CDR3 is TGTGCCAGCAGCTCTAGGGGACTAGCGAGCACAGATACGCAGTATTTT.

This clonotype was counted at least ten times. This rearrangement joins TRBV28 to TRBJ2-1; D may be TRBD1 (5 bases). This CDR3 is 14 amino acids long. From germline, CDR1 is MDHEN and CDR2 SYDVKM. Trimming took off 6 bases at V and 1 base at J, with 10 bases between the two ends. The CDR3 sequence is CASSPGHSYNEQFF. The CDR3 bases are TGTGCCAGCAGCCCCGGACATTCCTACAATGAGCAGTTCTTC.

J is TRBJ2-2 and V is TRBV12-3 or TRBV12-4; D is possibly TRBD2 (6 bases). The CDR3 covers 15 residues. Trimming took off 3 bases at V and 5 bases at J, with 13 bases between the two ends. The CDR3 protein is CASSFQRAGTGELFF. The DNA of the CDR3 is TGTGCCAGCAGTTTTCAGCGGGCCGGGACCGGGGAGCTGTTTTTT.

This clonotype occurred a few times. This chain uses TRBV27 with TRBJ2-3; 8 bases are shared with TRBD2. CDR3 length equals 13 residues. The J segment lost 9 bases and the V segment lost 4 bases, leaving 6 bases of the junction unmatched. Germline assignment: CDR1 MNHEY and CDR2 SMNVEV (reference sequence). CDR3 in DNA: TGTGCCAGCAGTTCGGTAGCGGGAAAGACGCAGTATTTT. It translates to CASSSVAGKTQYF.

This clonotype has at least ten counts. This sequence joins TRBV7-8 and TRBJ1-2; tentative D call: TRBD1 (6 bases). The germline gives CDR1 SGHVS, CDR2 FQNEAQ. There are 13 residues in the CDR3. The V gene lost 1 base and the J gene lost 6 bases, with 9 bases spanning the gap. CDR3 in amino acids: CASSLDRDHGYTF. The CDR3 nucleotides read TGTGCCAGCAGCTTAGACAGGGATCATGGCTACACCTTC.

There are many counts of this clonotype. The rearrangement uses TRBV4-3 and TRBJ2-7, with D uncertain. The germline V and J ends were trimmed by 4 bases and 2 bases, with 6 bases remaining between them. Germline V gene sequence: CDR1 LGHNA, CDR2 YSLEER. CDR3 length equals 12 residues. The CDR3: CASSPDTYEQYF. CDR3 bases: TGCGCCAGCAGCCCCGACACCTACGAGCAGTACTTC.

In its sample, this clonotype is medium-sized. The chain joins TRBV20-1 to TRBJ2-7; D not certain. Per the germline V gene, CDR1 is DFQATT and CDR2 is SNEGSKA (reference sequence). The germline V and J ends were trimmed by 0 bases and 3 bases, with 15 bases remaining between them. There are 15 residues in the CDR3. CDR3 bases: TGCAGTGCTAGAGAAGGTCCCGAACCGTACTACGAGCAGTACTTC. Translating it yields CSAREGPEPYYEQYF.

CDR3 nucleotide sequence: TGTGCCAGCAGTCAGACTAGCGGGGCCACAGATACGCAGTATTTT. This gives the protein CASSQTSGATDTQYF. The rearrangement joins TRBV12-3 or TRBV12-4 to TRBJ2-3; 11 bases are shared with TRBD2. The CDR3 loop spans 15 amino acids. V shed 5 bases and J 2 bases; nucleotides not matched to a gene: 3.

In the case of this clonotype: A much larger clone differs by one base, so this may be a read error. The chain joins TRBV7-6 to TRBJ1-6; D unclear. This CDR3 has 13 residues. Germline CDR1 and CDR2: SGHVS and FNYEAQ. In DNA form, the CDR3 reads TGTGTCAGCAGCCCAGGACCTAATTCACCCCTCCACTTT. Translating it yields CVSSPGPNSPLHF.

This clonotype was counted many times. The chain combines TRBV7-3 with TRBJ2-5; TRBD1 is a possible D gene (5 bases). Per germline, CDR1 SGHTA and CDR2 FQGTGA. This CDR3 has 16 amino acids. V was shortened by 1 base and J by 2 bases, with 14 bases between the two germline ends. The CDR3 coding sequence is TGTGCCAGCAGCTTAATCTCAGGGTCGGGTCAAGAGACCCAGTACTTC. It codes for CASSLISGSGQETQYF.

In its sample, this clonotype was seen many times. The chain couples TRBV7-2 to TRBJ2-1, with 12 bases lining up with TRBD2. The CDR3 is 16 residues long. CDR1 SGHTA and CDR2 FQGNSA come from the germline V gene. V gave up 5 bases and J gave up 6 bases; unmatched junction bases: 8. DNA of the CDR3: TGTGCCAGCAGCCCAAGCCTAGCGGGAGGGAGCAATGAGCAGTTCTTC. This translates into CASSPSLAGGSNEQFF.

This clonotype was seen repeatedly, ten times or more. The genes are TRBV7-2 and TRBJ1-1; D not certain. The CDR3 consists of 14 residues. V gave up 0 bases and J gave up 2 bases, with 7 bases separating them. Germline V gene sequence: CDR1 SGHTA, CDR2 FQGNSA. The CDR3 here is CASSLARANTEAFF. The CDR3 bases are TGTGCCAGCAGCTTAGCACGGGCCAACACTGAAGCTTTCTTT.